These 21 T cell receptor beta chains were all obtained from the same sample, sequenced in a study of T cell responses to AZD1222 COVID-19 vaccine. Profiling relied on immunoSEQ multiplex PCR, and the TCRdb table lists in-frame clones only, not all of them. The sample records 100,000 to 150,000 clones, roughly 90% being singletons. Sequenced material: peripheral blood, taken on day 0 of MenACWY control vaccination. The source is an adult in good health.

V is TRBV5-7 and J is TRBJ1-1; D might be TRBD1 (5 bases). TRBV5-7 carries the ORF label, with uncertain function. Trimming left V 3 bases short and J 4 bases short, with 13 bases between. The CDR3 loop spans 14 amino acids. Here the CDR3 DNA reads TGTGCCAGCAGCTCTCCCGCAGGGACCACTGAAGCTTTCTTT. This codes for CASSSPAGTTEAFF.

The rearrangement uses TRBV5-5 and TRBJ1-5; 8 bases are shared with TRBD1. Germline values: CDR1 SGHKS, CDR2 YYEKEE (reference sequence). Unmatched junction bases numbered 9, after V lost 4 bases and J lost 0 bases. CDR3 length equals 17 residues. CDR3 protein: CASSQNPGQASNQPQHF. As DNA, the CDR3 is TGTGCCAGCAGCCAGAACCCGGGACAGGCTAGCAATCAGCCCCAGCATTTT.

The chain uses TRBV5-6 and TRBJ1-5; 7 nucleotides align to TRBD1. The CDR3 spans 17 residues. Germline loops: CDR1 SGHDT, CDR2 YYEEEE. V dropped 0 bases and J dropped 2; count of bases not matched to a gene: 8. The CDR3 nucleotides read TGTGCCAGCAGCTTGGGAGGCCGGGACAGAGGCAATCAGCCCCAGCATTTT. Translating it yields CASSLGGRDRGNQPQHF.

V is TRBV6-5 and J is TRBJ1-2, with D perhaps TRBD1 (6 bases). CDR1 and CDR2 (germline): MNHEY, SVGAGI. The CDR3 spans 15 residues. V dropped 2 bases and J dropped 5 bases, with 15 bases sitting between them. The CDR3 region has the DNA TGTGCCAGCAGTTACAACAGGGAAACGTCTTATGGCTACACCTTC. Its translation: CASSYNRETSYGYTF.

This clone was counted once. The J gene is TRBJ1-2, the V gene TRBV7-2; a possible D gene is TRBD1 (6 bases). Trimming left V 2 bases short and J 3 bases short, with 10 bases between. Germline loops: CDR1 SGHTA, CDR2 FQGNSA. This CDR3 contains 14 residues. Written as DNA, the CDR3 is TGTGCCAGCAGCTTAAGACAGGATGACTATGGCTACACCTTC. Amino acid sequence: CASSLRQDDYGYTF.

The chain couples TRBV7-8 to TRBJ2-1; D unresolved. The CDR3 contains 18 residues. V was pared by 2 bases and J by 0 bases, with 17 bases between. Germline CDR1 SGHVS, CDR2 FQNEAQ. The CDR3 bases are TGTGCCAGCAGCTTACCGCGAAGCGCAACGAGCTCCTACAATGAGCAGTTCTTC. Protein product: CASSLPRSATSSYNEQFF.

The J gene is TRBJ2-7, the V gene TRBV4-1; maybe TRBD1 (6 bases). The CDR3 is 14 residues long. V was pared by 2 bases and J by 0 bases, with 8 bases between. The V gene's germline CDR1 is MGHRA and CDR2 YSYEKL. The CDR3 sequence: CASSQSDSSYEQYF. The CDR3 nucleotides read TGCGCCAGCAGCCAATCGGACAGCTCCTACGAGCAGTACTTC.

The chain uses TRBV5-6 and TRBJ1-3; the D gene is possibly TRBD1 (6 bases). V lost 0 bases, J lost 12 bases, and 13 bases lay in between. CDR1 is SGHDT and CDR2 is YYEEEE in the germline V gene. The CDR3 has 13 residues. CDR3 sequence reads: CASSLVGAQSIYF. In DNA form, the CDR3 reads TGTGCCAGCAGCTTGGTGGGGGCCCAGAGCATATATTTT.

The chain joins TRBV6-2 or TRBV6-3 to TRBJ1-1; TRBD1 agrees at 7 bases. Trimming removed 0 bases from V and 3 bases from J; junction bases left unmatched: 4. The CDR3 totals 15 residues. The V gene's germline CDR1 is MNHEY and CDR2 SVGEGT. CDR3 DNA: TGTGCCAGCAGTTACTCGATCGACAGGGACACTGAAGCTTTCTTT. It is translated as CASSYSIDRDTEAFF.

The gene calls are TRBV6-5 and TRBJ2-1; 8 bases align to TRBD1. Germline CDR1 reads MNHEY; CDR2 reads SVGAGI. Trimming took 0 bases from V and 6 from J; bases not matched to a gene: 4. This CDR3 is 15 amino acids long. CDR3 amino acids: CASSYSAGGGNEQFF. CDR3 DNA: TGTGCCAGCAGTTACTCGGCAGGGGGCGGCAATGAGCAGTTCTTC.

In this sample, this clone turned up once. V gene TRBV5-1 combines with J gene TRBJ2-7; D is unclear. Germline CDR1 SGHRS, CDR2 YFSETQ. The CDR3 is made up of 14 amino acids. V lost 2 bases and J 5 bases, leaving 14 bases between the germline ends. The chain's CDR3 is CASSLDSLRDEQYF. The CDR3 DNA reads TGCGCCAGCAGCTTAGACTCCCTCCGGGACGAGCAGTACTTC.

The chain has TRBV14 and TRBJ1-6; perhaps TRBD1 as D (6 bases). V lost 7 bases and J 1 base, leaving 8 bases between the germline ends. The CDR3 length is 14 residues. CDR1 and CDR2 (germline): SGHDN, FVKESK. The chain's CDR3 is CASMGASYNSPLHF. CDR3 nucleotide sequence: TGTGCCAGCATGGGGGCATCCTATAATTCACCCCTCCACTTT.

The V and J genes are TRBV7-9 and TRBJ2-7; maybe TRBD2 (6 bases). Trimming took 6 bases from V and 6 from J, leaving 18 bases between them. CDR1 and CDR2 (germline): SEHNR, FQNEAQ (reference sequence). CDR3 length: 14 residues. CDR3 in DNA: TGTGCCAGCAGTACCGCGGGATGGCAGTCCGAGCAGTACTTC. Translation gives CASSTAGWQSEQYF.

This clone appeared once. This chain joins TRBV27 and TRBJ1-5; no clear D. Germline CDR1 reads MNHEY; CDR2 reads SMNVEV (reference sequence). The length of the CDR3 is 16 residues. The V end was cut by 2 bases, the J end by 4 bases, with 15 bases between. CDR3: CASSLSQHSLNQPQHF. The CDR3 DNA sequence: TGTGCCAGCAGTTTAAGCCAACACTCCCTTAATCAGCCCCAGCATTTT.

The chain has TRBV30 and TRBJ1-1, with D possibly matching TRBD1 (6 bases). Germline CDR1 reads GTSNPN; CDR2 reads SVGIG (reference sequence). This CDR3 is 15 amino acids long. V gave up 7 bases and J gave up 3 bases, with 21 bases separating them. The DNA for the CDR3 is TGTGCCTCTAACCAGGGGAGCAGTGCAGACACTGAAGCTTTCTTT. Translating gives CASNQGSSADTEAFF.

The gene calls are TRBV18 and TRBJ2-2; D not certain. V was pared by 2 bases and J by 4 bases, with 11 bases between. The germline V gene encodes CDR1 KGHSH and CDR2 LQKENI. CDR3 length: 15 residues. CDR3 sequence: CASSPVLQTTGELFF. CDR3 DNA sequence: TGTGCCAGCTCACCAGTGTTACAGACCACCGGGGAGCTGTTTTTT.

The rearrangement joins TRBV9 to TRBJ1-4; no definite D call. CDR1 and CDR2 (germline): SGDLS, YYNGEE. The V gene lost 4 bases and the J gene lost 8 bases, with 18 bases spanning the gap. CDR3 length equals 15 residues. The CDR3 protein is CASSQSYSGMEKLFF. As DNA, the CDR3 is TGTGCCAGCAGCCAAAGCTACAGTGGGATGGAAAAACTGTTTTTT.

The chain employs TRBV7-9 and TRBJ2-1, with TRBD1 matching over 8 bases. The CDR3 sequence is 15 residues long. The V segment lost 1 base and the J segment 6 bases; nucleotides outside the gene matches: 5. Looked up from germline, CDR1 is SEHNR and CDR2 is FQNEAQ (reference sequence). CDR3 residues: CASSLVKQGANEQFF. The CDR3 DNA sequence: TGTGCCAGCAGCTTAGTTAAGCAGGGGGCCAATGAGCAGTTCTTC.

This clone is a singleton in its sample. This chain connects TRBV19 to TRBJ1-3; perhaps TRBD1 as D (6 bases). This CDR3 has 16 residues. The germline V gene has CDR1 LNHDA and CDR2 SQIVND (reference sequence). Trimming shortened V by 4 bases and J by 0 bases, and 13 bases separated the two germline ends. The CDR3 loop is CASSKGRGHSGNTIYF. CDR3 bases: TGTGCCAGTAGTAAGGGCAGGGGCCACTCTGGAAACACCATATATTTT.

The genes are TRBV5-1 and TRBJ1-2; perhaps TRBD1 as D (6 bases). The ends were cut back, 3 bases at V and 4 bases at J, with 13 bases in the middle. Germline-derived CDR1 and CDR2 are SGHRS and YFSETQ. The CDR3 length is 14 residues. The CDR3 reads CASSSDRAFYGYTF. CDR3 coding DNA: TGCGCCAGCAGCTCGGACAGAGCTTTCTATGGCTACACCTTC.

The chain combines TRBV6-6 with TRBJ1-1; maybe TRBD1 (5 bases). The V end was cut by 6 bases, the J end by 4 bases, with 21 bases between. The length of the CDR3 is 16 residues. Germline lookup yields CDR1 MNHNY and CDR2 SVGAGI (reference sequence). CDR3 amino acids: CASRATGGEWGTEAFF. The DNA of the CDR3 is TGTGCCAGCAGGGCAACGGGGGGGGAGTGGGGCACTGAAGCTTTCTTT.